These T cell receptor beta chains were read from a single sample in a study of T cell responses to AZD1222 COVID-19 vaccine. TCRdb keeps only in-frame clones here, not all; method: immunoSEQ multiplex PCR. Among approximately 100,000 clones, less than 95% were seen once, and the ten largest hold 1.3%. Here the sequenced sample was peripheral blood, taken on day 0 of AZD1222 vaccination. These receptors originate from an adult in good health. Each CDR3 is given with its conserved first and last residue. The D gene is left open where the match is weak. Size tells how often a clone was seen (once, few, many) or the class of an expanded clone, and some rows leave it out.

v_call,j_call,d_call,clone_size,cdr3_nt,cdr3_aa
TRBV20-1,TRBJ1-4,NA,NA,TGCAGTGCTAGTGGGCCGGCCAGTGAAAAACTGTTTTTT,CSASGPASEKLFF
TRBV7-6,TRBJ2-7,TRBD2,NA,TGTGCCAGCAGCTTAACTAGCGACGACTCCTACGAGCAGTACTTC,CASSLTSDDSYEQYF
TRBV6-1,TRBJ1-2,TRBD1,few,TGTGCCAGCAGTGAGGGGACAGGGGGTTACGGCTACACCTTC,CASSEGTGGYGYTF
TRBV3-1/TRBV3-2,TRBJ2-1,NA,NA,TGTGCCAGCAGCCAAGGCCCTGACAATGAGCAGTTCTTC,CASSQGPDNEQFF
TRBV6-5,TRBJ1-6,TRBD1,NA,TGTGCCAGCAGCCGAGGACAGGGGACGGGATCACCCCTCCACTTT,CASSRGQGTGSPLHF
TRBV6-2/TRBV6-3,TRBJ1-2,NA,NA,TGTGCCAGCAGTTATCTCAAGTCAGGGGCCTATGGTTACACCTTC,CASSYLKSGAYGYTF
TRBV5-6,TRBJ1-4,NA,NA,TGTGCCAGCAGCTCCACCAGACAGGTCGTCAATGAAAAACTGTTTTTT,CASSSTRQVVNEKLFF
TRBV15,TRBJ2-4,NA,NA,TGTGCCACCAGCATGTTAGCTGTGTCCAAAAACATTCAGTACTTC,CATSMLAVSKNIQYF
TRBV19,TRBJ1-2,NA,once,TGTGCCAGTAGTATGCGAGGGGATTCCAATGGCTACACCTTC,CASSMRGDSNGYTF
TRBV7-2,TRBJ2-3,NA,NA,TGTGCCAGCAGCTTCCCGAAGGGGGATACGCAGTATTTT,CASSFPKGDTQYF
TRBV11-2,TRBJ2-2,NA,once,TGTGCCAGCAGCTCGGTTCGGGTTGTCGGGGAGCTGTTTTTT,CASSSVRVVGELFF
TRBV28,TRBJ1-5,NA,NA,TGTGCCAGCAGCCACCTCTTTGGAAACAATCAGCCCCAGCATTTT,CASSHLFGNNQPQHF
TRBV28,TRBJ2-7,NA,NA,TGTGCCAGCAGTTTTCCGCTCTCGGTCGGGGGTTACGAGCAGTACTTC,CASSFPLSVGGYEQYF
TRBV27,TRBJ2-3,TRBD2,NA,TGTGCCAGCAGTTTGGCAGCGGGGGGGCAAGTAGATACGCAGTATTTT,CASSLAAGGQVDTQYF
TRBV19,TRBJ2-5,NA,NA,TGTGCCAGTAGTATCGGCGGCCAAGAGACCCAGTACTTC,CASSIGGQETQYF
TRBV9,TRBJ1-4,NA,NA,TGTGCCAGCAGCTGGGGGAGGGGAGGCGAAAAACTGTTTTTT,CASSWGRGGEKLFF
TRBV14,TRBJ2-7,NA,NA,TGTGCCAGCAGCCTCCGGGGGTCCTACGAGCAGTACTTC,CASSLRGSYEQYF
TRBV25-1,TRBJ1-2,TRBD1,once,TGTGCCAGCAGTCCAACGCCGGGACAGGTCCATCCCAACTATGGCTACACCTTC,CASSPTPGQVHPNYGYTF
TRBV28,TRBJ1-5,NA,once,TGTGCCAGCAGTTTAAGCGGAGGGGAGCCCCAGCATTTT,CASSLSGGEPQHF
TRBV15,TRBJ1-1,NA,NA,TGTGCCACCAGCAGACCAGGGGACACTGAAGCTTTCTTT,CATSRPGDTEAFF
TRBV11-2,TRBJ1-1,NA,NA,TGTGCCAGCAGCCGGCTGAACACTGAAGCTTTCTTT,CASSRLNTEAFF
TRBV4-2,TRBJ2-3,TRBD2,NA,TGTGCCAGCAGCCAAGAAGCGGGGGGGCCAGATACGCAGTATTTT,CASSQEAGGPDTQYF
TRBV7-9,TRBJ2-3,NA,once,TGTGCCAGCAGCTTAAGCAGCTCTACGCAGTATTTT,CASSLSSSTQYF
TRBV28,TRBJ1-4,TRBD1,NA,TGTGCCAGCAGGCCGACAGGGGGTAATGAAAAACTGTTTTTT,CASRPTGGNEKLFF
TRBV5-1,TRBJ1-2,NA,once,TGCGCCAGCAGCTTGGGAGGAGGGGCCCGGCATGGCTACACCTTC,CASSLGGGARHGYTF
TRBV4-1,TRBJ1-4,NA,NA,TGCGCCAGCAGCCAAGCACTCGCCGATTTGAGGGGACTGTTTTTT,CASSQALADLRGLFF
TRBV27,TRBJ2-7,NA,NA,TGTGCCAGCGCCCTCCTCGCGGCAGGGTCCCGCGAGCAGTACTTC,CASALLAAGSREQYF
TRBV15,TRBJ1-2,NA,NA,TGTGCCACCAGCAGAGATGGGATCGGCTACACCTTC,CATSRDGIGYTF
TRBV16,TRBJ1-2,NA,once,TGTGCCAGCAGCCAACTCGGTCTTGGTAGTGGCTACACCTTC,CASSQLGLGSGYTF
TRBV7-9,TRBJ2-7,NA,NA,TGTGCCAGCAGCGGCTTCTCCTACGAGCAGTACTTC,CASSGFSYEQYF
TRBV20-1,TRBJ1-3,NA,NA,TGCAGTGCTACTTTGGGAAACACCATATATTTT,CSATLGNTIYF
TRBV27,TRBJ2-7,TRBD2,few,TGTGCCAGCAGTTCAGCGGGGGCCCGACACTCCTACGAGCAGTACTTC,CASSSAGARHSYEQYF
TRBV5-1,TRBJ2-7,NA,NA,TGCGCCAGCAGCTTGGGGGGGCCTCCCTACGAGCAGTACTTC,CASSLGGPPYEQYF
TRBV11-3,TRBJ2-3,NA,NA,TGTGCCAGCAGCACATATTCCGGGGCCGAAGATACGCAGTATTTT,CASSTYSGAEDTQYF
TRBV28,TRBJ1-1,NA,NA,TGTGCCAGCAGTTTATTTCGACCCTGGGATGAAGCTTTCTTT,CASSLFRPWDEAFF
TRBV28,TRBJ2-2,NA,NA,TGTGCCAGCATTGGGGTGGTCTTGGCGAACACCGGGGAGCTGTTTTTT,CASIGVVLANTGELFF
TRBV7-9,TRBJ2-1,TRBD2,NA,TGTGCCAGCAGCCCTATCGCGGGGGACTACAATGAGCAGTTCTTC,CASSPIAGDYNEQFF
TRBV19,TRBJ1-2,NA,once,TGTGCCAGTAGTATTAGCCAGCTCGGCTACACCTTC,CASSISQLGYTF
TRBV14,TRBJ2-5,NA,NA,TGTGCCAGCAGCCAACAAGAGACCCAGTACTTC,CASSQQETQYF
TRBV15,TRBJ1-5,NA,NA,TGTGCCACCAGCAGGGGACAAAATAGCAATCAGCCCCAGCATTTT,CATSRGQNSNQPQHF
TRBV3-1/TRBV3-2,TRBJ1-2,NA,NA,TGTGCCAGCAGCCAAGGGGGGCAGATCTCAACCTATGGCTACACCTTC,CASSQGGQISTYGYTF
TRBV24-1,TRBJ2-1,TRBD1,NA,TGTGCCACCAGCCCCGGGACAGGGGGTTACAATGAGCAGTTCTTC,CATSPGTGGYNEQFF
TRBV3-1/TRBV3-2,TRBJ2-7,TRBD2,few,TGTGCCAGCAGCCTCCATTCCCTTCGACTAGCGGCGGGCCTTACCTACGAGCAGTACTTC,CASSLHSLRLAAGLTYEQYF
TRBV10-2,TRBJ2-7,NA,NA,TGCGCCAGCGGAACAGGTAACTACGAGCAGTACTTC,CASGTGNYEQYF
TRBV20-1,TRBJ1-5,TRBD1,once,TGCAGTGCTAGTTCAGGGGGTGATCAGCCCCAGCATTTT,CSASSGGDQPQHF
TRBV5-1,TRBJ2-3,NA,NA,TGCGCCAGCAGCTTTGGCGGGGCGGAAGATACGCAGTATTTT,CASSFGGAEDTQYF
TRBV6-5,TRBJ2-5,TRBD2,NA,TGTGCCAGCGGGCGGGAGCGGGGGTCCCAAGAGACCCAGTACTTC,CASGRERGSQETQYF